Listed here is a single TCR beta chain. V lost 4 bases, J lost 0 bases, and 13 bases lay in between. CDR3 length equals 15 residues. This specimen comes from a study of blood T cell repertoires in COVID-19. The study recruited people aged about 18 to 89 years across under 25 US areas. Cohort allocation depended upon clinical history that participants reported. Two negative PCRs, clearance, or symptom resolution were required of recovered Cohort 3 donors. Per the study methods: For nucleated cells, counts were estimated from reference gene primer amplification. Measured with immunoSEQ multiplex PCR; TCRdb has only the in-frame clones, and not every one. The V and J calls and clone size were taken over from that table, and D and trimming were inferred from the DNA. The data contain over 300,000 clones, about nine tenths of them singletons.

The TCR originated in a woman aged 18 to 35 who had recovered from COVID-19. Input material: PBMCs or T cells enriched from blood (not recorded which). The chain joins TRBV5-3 to TRBJ1-2; D might be TRBD1 (5 bases). TRBV5-3 is filed as an ORF, its function uncertain. CDR3 nucleotides: TGTGCCAGAAGCCGGAGACAGAATCCTAACTATGGCTACACCTTC. Encoded protein: CARSRRQNPNYGYTF.